This TCR beta chain originates from a study of graft-versus-host responses after intestinal transplantation. Study background: As for transplant type, recipients had multivisceral, liver-intestinal, or isolated intestinal grafts.

TCRdb's table, derived via immunoSEQ multiplex PCR, lists solely in-frame clones and lacks some. The sample consists of some 40,000 clones, roughly 91% of them appearing once. The CDR3 runs to 17 residues. The germline gives CDR1 MNHEY, CDR2 SMNVEV (reference sequence). V dropped 2 bases and J dropped 3; count of bases not matched to a gene: 8. Sequencing used PBMCs, obtained 267 days after transplant. The TCR sequence derives from a human patient who received an intestinal transplant, so some T cells may come from the graft donor. The V call is TRBV27, the J call TRBJ2-3; 10 nucleotides align to TRBD1. The CDR3 nucleotides read TGTGCCAGCAGTTTACAAATGGGACAGGGGTCAACAGATACGCAGTATTTT. This gives the protein CASSLQMGQGSTDTQYF.